These 5 T cell receptor beta chains came from one sample sequenced in a study of cytomegalovirus exposure and HLA in healthy donors. This PCR relied on a set of 60 Vbeta primers and 13 Jbeta primers. TCRdb's copy holds only in-frame clones and misses some; the assay was immunoSEQ multiplex PCR. The table records 100,000 or so clones, about 74% of them present only once. Specimen: PBMCs. The source is a male donor in good health and CMV-seropositive.

The chain uses TRBV4-3 and TRBJ2-2, with 10 bases aligning to TRBD1. V dropped 5 bases and J dropped 6; count of bases not matched to a gene: 3. The CDR3 is 14 amino acids. Germline V gives CDR1 LGHNA, CDR2 YSLEER. CDR3 nucleotides: TGCGCCAGCAGCTGGGGGACAGGGGCCGGGGAGCTGTTTTTT. This sequence encodes CASSWGTGAGELFF.

This rearrangement joins TRBV27 to TRBJ2-1; 8 nucleotides align to TRBD2. This CDR3 has 14 residues. Germline trimming cut 3 bases from V and 8 bases from J; bases unmatched to any gene: 6. CDR1 is MNHEY, CDR2 SMNVEV, per germline (reference sequence). The CDR3 bases are TGTGCCAGCAGTTTCTTCAGCGGGGGCTATGAGCAGTTCTTC. Its translation: CASSFFSGGYEQFF.

This chain uses TRBV2 with TRBJ1-1, with D unresolved. V lost 5 bases and J 0 bases, leaving 10 bases between the germline ends. Germline assignment: CDR1 SNHLY and CDR2 FYNNEI. CDR3 size: 14 residues. CDR3 region: CASSLGPLNTEAFF. As DNA, the CDR3 is TGTGCCAGCAGTTTGGGCCCCCTGAACACTGAAGCTTTCTTT.

V and J are TRBV29-1 and TRBJ2-7, with D possibly TRBD2 on 5 matching bases. Trimming took off 1 base at V and 2 bases at J, with 12 bases between the two ends. The CDR3 contains 14 residues. CDR1 is SQVTM and CDR2 is ANQGSEA in the germline V gene. CDR3 sequence: CSVEVKGLTYEQYF. In DNA form, the CDR3 reads TGCAGCGTTGAAGTAAAAGGACTTACCTACGAGCAGTACTTC.

For the CDR3, the DNA is TGTGCCAGCAGCTTAGGAGAGGAAAAGACCCAGTACTTC. This gives the protein CASSLGEEKTQYF. This chain uses TRBV7-8 with TRBJ2-5; D is unclear. Trimming left V 1 base short and J 6 bases short, with 9 bases between. CDR3 length equals 13 residues. Per the germline V gene, CDR1 is SGHVS and CDR2 is FQNEAQ.